Below are 18 T cell receptor beta chains sequenced from a single sample in a study of T cells after yellow fever vaccination. TCRdb recomputed calls from the 5' RACE reads with MiXCR, one row per CDR3 protein. The profile shows fewer than 400,000 distinct CDR3 sequences, over 8.5% of them singletons. This specimen consisted of CD4+ T cells sorted from PBMCs, obtained 45 days after the yellow fever booster vaccination. The origin of the receptors is a man aged 18 to 30 who received the YFV17D yellow fever vaccine.

This clonotype was counted only a few times. The chain is built from TRBV6-2 or TRBV6-3 and TRBJ2-2, with TRBD1 identical over 7 bases. Germline V gene sequence: CDR1 MNHEY, CDR2 SVGEGT. The CDR3 is 17 residues long. V lost 2 bases, J lost 3 bases, and 9 bases stayed unmatched. Written as DNA, the CDR3 is TGTGCCAGCAGTTACCCGATGAGCGACAGGGACACCGGGGAGCTGTTTTTT. Translation: CASSYPMSDRDTGELFF.

This clonotype appeared a few times. V is TRBV5-1 and J is TRBJ2-1; D is undetermined. Looked up from germline, CDR1 is SGHRS and CDR2 is YFSETQ. V was cut by 0 bases and J by 9 bases, with 10 bases left in between. The CDR3 has 13 amino acids. The CDR3 nucleotides read TGCGCCAGCAGCTTGGTAACGGGTTTTGAGCAGTTCTTC. This gives the protein CASSLVTGFEQFF.

The rearrangement joins TRBV18 to TRBJ1-2; no definite D call. Germline V lookup: CDR1 KGHSH, CDR2 LQKENI. Trimming took 1 base from V and 5 from J, leaving 14 bases between them. This CDR3 region has 15 residues. CDR3 loop: CASSPQNEQLYGYTF. The CDR3 DNA reads as TGTGCCAGCTCACCACAAAACGAACAGCTTTATGGCTACACCTTC. The whole variable domain, remainder taken from reference TRBV18 and TRBJ1-2, is NAGVMQNPRHLVRRRGQEARLRCSPMKGHSHVYWYRQLPEEGLKFMVYLQKENIIDESGMPKERFSAEFPKEGPSILRIQQVVRGDSAAYFCASSPQNEQLYGYTFGSGTRLTVV.

This clonotype was observed at least ten times. The rearrangement joins TRBV20-1 to TRBJ1-5; no definite D call. V was trimmed by 3 bases and J by 5 bases, leaving 14 bases between them. There are 14 residues in the CDR3. The germline V gene encodes CDR1 DFQATT and CDR2 SNEGSKA (reference sequence). The CDR3 reads CSASDPSLDQPQHF. The CDR3 DNA is TGCAGTGCTAGTGATCCCAGCCTTGATCAGCCCCAGCATTTT.

The V and J genes are TRBV5-1 and TRBJ1-3, with D maybe TRBD1 (5 bases). Deletions cut 9 bases from V and 2 bases from J, with 15 bases between. The CDR3 is made up of 14 amino acids. From germline, CDR1 is SGHRS and CDR2 YFSETQ. The CDR3 DNA reads TGCGCCACCGGACCCGGGGACCCTGGAAACACCATATATTTT. Its protein is CATGPGDPGNTIYF.

This clonotype has at least ten counts. The chain employs TRBV7-9 and TRBJ2-1; 8 nucleotides match TRBD2. The CDR3 is 14 residues long. Per germline, CDR1 SEHNR and CDR2 FQNEAQ (reference sequence). With V trimmed by 6 bases and J by 3 bases, 4 bases remained unmatched. The CDR3 DNA reads TGTGCCAGCAGTTTCGGGACTAGCTACAATGAGCAGTTCTTC. Its protein product is CASSFGTSYNEQFF.

This chain connects TRBV5-5 to TRBJ1-2, with no clear D. Germline V gene data show CDR1 as SGHKS and CDR2 as YYEKEE (reference sequence). The CDR3 has 14 amino acids. V shed 0 bases and J shed 5 bases, with 11 bases lying between them. The CDR3 sequence: CASSLAAATYGYTF. In DNA form, the CDR3 reads TGTGCCAGCAGCTTGGCAGCCGCAACATATGGCTACACCTTC.

This clonotype was detected a few times. J is TRBJ2-5 and V is TRBV12-3 or TRBV12-4, with 11 bases aligning to TRBD1. The CDR3 runs to 16 residues. V lost 6 bases and J lost 7; bases outside the gene matches: 13. CDR3 in DNA: TGTGCCAGCAGGGGATCCGGACAGGGGGCGAGTGGGACCCAGTACTTC. This gives the protein CASRGSGQGASGTQYF.

This chain uses TRBV12-3 or TRBV12-4 with TRBJ2-2; TRBD2 matches at 8 bases. J was trimmed by 3 bases and V by 7 bases; bases with no gene match: 16. The CDR3 is 18 residues long. This CDR3 is CASNPWRGSGEYTGELFF. The CDR3 bases are TGTGCCAGCAATCCTTGGAGGGGTAGCGGGGAGTACACCGGGGAGCTGTTTTTT.

This clonotype was seen more than once but under ten times. The V call is TRBV5-1, the J call TRBJ2-6, with unresolved D. CDR1 SGHRS and CDR2 YFSETQ come from the germline V gene. Trimming removed 0 bases from V and 2 bases from J, with 6 bases in between. The CDR3 length is 15 residues. CDR3 bases: TGCGCCAGCAGCTTGGTGGTTACTGGGGCCAACGTCCTGACTTTC. Amino acid sequence: CASSLVVTGANVLTF.

This clonotype was seen at least ten times. This chain connects TRBV7-9 to TRBJ2-5; 7 bases fit TRBD1. The CDR3 loop spans 14 amino acids. Germline values: CDR1 SEHNR, CDR2 FQNEAQ (reference sequence). The trim removed 5 bases at V and 5 bases at J, leaving 8 bases unmatched. This CDR3 is CASSLQGSGETQYF. The CDR3, as DNA: TGTGCCAGCAGCCTACAGGGGTCAGGGGAGACCCAGTACTTC.

The rearrangement joins TRBV5-1 to TRBJ2-3; 10 bases agree with TRBD2. CDR1 SGHRS and CDR2 YFSETQ come from the germline V gene. V lost 3 bases and J lost 2; bases outside the gene matches: 6. This CDR3 contains 16 residues. CDR3 region: CASSSTSGAPTDTQYF. For the CDR3, the DNA is TGCGCCAGCAGCTCCACTAGCGGGGCTCCCACAGATACGCAGTATTTT. The entire variable domain, with the rest obtained from reference TRBV5-1 and TRBJ2-3, is as follows: KAGVTQTPRYLIKTRGQQVTLSCSPISGHRSVSWYQQTPGQGLQFLFEYFSETQRNKGNFPGRFSGRQFSNSRSEMNVSTLELGDSALYLCASSSTSGAPTDTQYFGPGTRLTVL.

The V call is TRBV5-1, the J call TRBJ1-1, with D perhaps TRBD1 (6 bases). Germline CDR1 and CDR2: SGHRS and YFSETQ. CDR3 length: 10 amino acids. Between the trimmed V and J ends, which lost 4 bases and 10 bases, there was a span of 8 bases. CDR3 sequence (DNA): TGCGCCAGCAGCCTCAGGGGAGCTTTCTTT. Its translation is CASSLRGAFF.

This chain links TRBV6-5 with TRBJ2-3; D gene unclear. Per germline, CDR1 MNHEY and CDR2 SVGAGI. There are 14 residues in the CDR3. The V gene lost 5 bases and the J gene lost 7 bases, with 16 bases spanning the gap. The DNA for the CDR3 is TGTGCCAGCAGTCCCCCGCAAGGGTCTTATACGCAGTATTTT. Translation: CASSPPQGSYTQYF.

This clonotype was seen a handful of times. The chain joins TRBV5-4 to TRBJ2-1, with 12 bases that match TRBD2. The CDR3 length is 16 residues. The germline V gene encodes CDR1 SGHNT and CDR2 YYREEE (reference sequence). The V and J ends lost 4 bases and 7 bases, in that order; junction bases with no gene match: 9. CDR3 DNA sequence: TGTGCCAGCAGCCCCGGCGGGCTAGCGGGGGGGAATGAGCAGTTCTTC. This sequence encodes CASSPGGLAGGNEQFF. Full variable domain (rest looked up from reference TRBV5-4 and TRBJ2-1): ETGVTQSPTHLIKTRGQQVTLRCSSQSGHNTVSWYQQALGQGPQFIFQYYREEENGRGNFPPRFSGLQFPNYSSELNVNALELDDSALYLCASSPGGLAGGNEQFFGPGTRLTVL.

V gene TRBV12-3 or TRBV12-4 combines with J gene TRBJ2-1, with TRBD2 identical over 11 bases. The CDR3 is 15 residues long. The ends lost 6 bases at V and 5 bases at J; junction bases unmatched: 6. CDR3 region: CASRLSGGAHNEQFF. The CDR3 bases are TGTGCCAGCAGACTTAGCGGGGGGGCCCACAATGAGCAGTTCTTC.

The chain uses TRBV12-3 or TRBV12-4 and TRBJ2-5; TRBD2 aligns across 9 bases. V trimming: 5 bases; J trimming: 1 base; junction bases outside the gene matches: 11. The CDR3 consists of 17 residues. CDR3: CASSPPRGRGGQETQYF. The CDR3 DNA reads as TGTGCCAGCAGTCCCCCTCGGGGGCGGGGGGGCCAAGAGACCCAGTACTTC.

This rearrangement joins TRBV7-2 to TRBJ2-1; 10 bases map to TRBD1. After removal of 7 bases from V and 3 bases from J, the junction contained 6 bases not matched to a gene. This CDR3 comprises 15 residues. Germline V CDR1 and CDR2: SGHTA, FQGNSA. CDR3 in amino acids: CASISGTGDYNEQFF. DNA of the CDR3: TGTGCCAGCATCTCCGGGACAGGGGACTACAATGAGCAGTTCTTC.